These 12 T cell receptor beta chains came from one sample sequenced in a study of shared clonotypes between healthy human individuals. TCRdb keeps only in-frame clones here, not all; method: immunoSEQ multiplex PCR. The repertoire holds 1.5 million to 2.5 million clones, with less than 95% as singletons. Naive CD8 cells were CD45RO-negative, positively selected for CCR7, excluding terminally differentiated effector memory CD45RA+ cells. The sequencing input was naive CD8+ T cells sorted from blood. The receptor set was obtained from a man aged 18 to 30 in good health.

The V and J genes are TRBV4-3 and TRBJ1-2, with unresolved D. Trimming removed 3 bases at V and 4 bases at J, with 21 bases between. The germline V gene encodes CDR1 LGHNA and CDR2 YSLEER. The CDR3 is 17 residues long. CDR3 nucleotide sequence: TGCGCCAGCAGCCAGTTCCGGGTGGGTGCCAGTATCTATGGCTACACCTTC. Translation gives CASSQFRVGASIYGYTF.

The sample holds one count of this clone. In DNA, the CDR3 is TGTGCCAGCACCGGCGGAACGGAATTGAGCTCCTACAATGAGCAGTTCTTC. Translation gives CASTGGTELSSYNEQFF. This chain connects TRBV5-4 to TRBJ2-1; D uncertain. V was trimmed by 6 bases and J by 0 bases, leaving 19 bases between them. Germline V CDR1 and CDR2: SGHNT, YYREEE (reference sequence). The CDR3 loop spans 17 amino acids.

The chain couples TRBV5-6 to TRBJ1-6; 10 bases fit TRBD1. Unmatched junction bases numbered 3, after V lost 3 bases and J lost 9 bases. The CDR3 runs to 14 residues. Germline V gene lookup returns CDR1 SGHDT and CDR2 YYEEEE. The CDR3 is CASSWDRGISPLHF. CDR3 sequence (DNA): TGTGCCAGCAGCTGGGACAGGGGCATTTCACCCCTCCACTTT.

The chain recombines TRBV27 with TRBJ2-5; TRBD1 is a possible D gene (6 bases). V lost 5 bases to trimming and J lost 5 bases, with 6 bases between them. This CDR3 has 11 amino acids. Germline CDR1 MNHEY, CDR2 SMNVEV (reference sequence). CDR3 DNA sequence: TGTGCCAGCAGTACAGGGGAGACCCAGTACTTC. Its protein product is CASSTGETQYF.

The rearrangement joins TRBV10-3 to TRBJ2-5; 10 bases map to TRBD2. Per germline, CDR1 ENHRY and CDR2 SYGVKD. The CDR3 runs 15 residues. V was clipped by 4 bases and J by 5 bases; unmatched bases: 7. CDR3 bases: TGTGCCATCAGTGGCCTAGCGGGAGTCGGGGAGACCCAGTACTTC. It encodes CAISGLAGVGETQYF.

This chain joins TRBV11-3 and TRBJ2-2; a possible D gene is TRBD2 (6 bases). Trimming left V 6 bases short and J 3 bases short, with 17 bases between. CDR1 SGHNT and CDR2 YENEEA come from the germline V gene. This CDR3 has 16 amino acids. The CDR3 DNA is TGTGCCAGCAGTCCCGGGGCGGGACTCGACACCGGGGAGCTGTTTTTT. As protein: CASSPGAGLDTGELFF.

This chain connects TRBV13 to TRBJ2-1; no clear D. CDR1 and CDR2 (germline): PRHDT, FYEKMQ (reference sequence). V shed 5 bases and J shed 5 bases, with 7 bases lying between them. This CDR3 has 12 residues. CDR3 bases: TGTGCCAGCAGCATATGGAACAATGAGCAGTTCTTC. It encodes CASSIWNNEQFF.

CDR3 in DNA: TGTGCCAGCAGTTTTTTTTTAGGGACAAATTATGGCTACACCTTC. Protein product: CASSFFLGTNYGYTF. The chain joins TRBV6-5 to TRBJ1-2; possible D gene TRBD1, 6 bases. Between the trimmed V and J ends, which lost 4 bases and 5 bases, there was a span of 17 bases. From germline, CDR1 is MNHEY and CDR2 SVGAGI. The CDR3 runs to 15 residues.

This chain uses TRBV5-6 with TRBJ1-2; 11 bases are a match to TRBD1. The CDR3 spans 13 residues. Germline lookup yields CDR1 SGHDT and CDR2 YYEEEE. V gave up 6 bases and J gave up 7 bases; unmatched junction bases: 5. The chain's CDR3 is CASTGQGALGYTF. The CDR3 DNA follows: TGTGCCAGCACCGGACAGGGGGCGCTTGGCTACACCTTC.

J is TRBJ2-7 and V is TRBV11-2; D gene unclear. Per germline, CDR1 SGHAT and CDR2 FQNNGV. V lost 3 bases and J lost 6, with 18 bases in between. This CDR3 spans 15 amino acids. The CDR3 region has the DNA TGTGCCAGCAGCTTCCCCTACAGTGGGGATGGCGAGCAGTACTTC. It codes for CASSFPYSGDGEQYF.

The rearrangement joins TRBV5-6 to TRBJ2-4; D is perhaps TRBD1 or TRBD2 (6 bases each). CDR1 is SGHDT, CDR2 YYEEEE, per germline. The CDR3 is made up of 11 amino acids. V dropped 3 bases and J dropped 15 bases, with 13 bases sitting between them. CDR3 residues: CASSSGGELYF. The CDR3 DNA reads as TGTGCCAGCAGCTCCGGGGGCGAACTGTACTTC.

The chain recombines TRBV7-9 with TRBJ1-1, with D perhaps matching TRBD1 (5 bases). The CDR3 runs to 16 residues. Germline assignment: CDR1 SEHNR and CDR2 FQNEAQ (reference sequence). Trimming pared 7 bases from V and 0 bases from J, leaving 18 bases between. CDR3 residues: CASNPGPILLNTEAFF. The CDR3 DNA sequence: TGTGCCAGCAACCCGGGGCCCATACTTTTGAACACTGAAGCTTTCTTT.